What follows is one T cell receptor beta chain and its context. This specimen comes from a study of blood T cell repertoires in COVID-19. Overall study context: PBMCs, B-cell-depleted T cells, or T cells provided the cDNA or gDNA that made up the material.

Per the germline V gene, CDR1 is ENHRY and CDR2 is SYGVKD. CDR3 length: 14 amino acids. V was clipped by 10 bases and J by 5 bases, with 17 bases between them. Sequencing used immunoSEQ multiplex PCR; TCRdb keeps in-frame clones, though not all of them. The table lists 170,000 or so clones, about 82% of them singletons. The J gene is TRBJ1-4, the V gene TRBV10-3; possible D gene TRBD1, 5 bases. Input material: peripheral blood. The sequence was collected from a man in his 70s with active or convalescent COVID-19. The CDR3 DNA is TGTGCCACCCGCCCAGGGTCGGACAATGAAAAACTGTTTTTT. It codes for CATRPGSDNEKLFF.